This entry lists 19 T cell receptor beta chains sequenced from one sample in a study of cytomegalovirus exposure and HLA in healthy donors. With 60 Vbeta and 13 Jbeta primers, the PCR was carried out. Generated by immunoSEQ multiplex PCR, the TCRdb table keeps only in-frame clones and is missing some. The sample contains approximately 140,000 clones, roughly 81% of which appear only once. Sequencing was carried out using PBMCs. The receptors come from a female donor in good health and CMV-seronegative.

The chain combines TRBV6-1 with TRBJ2-5; no reliable D call. CDR1 MNHNS and CDR2 SASEGT come from the germline V gene. V lost 4 bases and J 4 bases, leaving 16 bases between the germline ends. The CDR3 loop spans 15 amino acids. The CDR3 reads CASSVPSRGRETQYF. The CDR3 nucleotides are TGTGCCAGCAGTGTCCCCTCTCGAGGTCGAGAGACCCAGTACTTC.

The V and J genes are TRBV27 and TRBJ1-1, with D possibly TRBD1 on 6 matching bases. The CDR3 runs 14 residues. V dropped 2 bases and J dropped 5 bases, with 12 bases sitting between them. From germline, CDR1 is MNHEY and CDR2 SMNVEV (reference sequence). CDR3 in amino acids: CASSLNRARTEAFF. The CDR3 DNA reads as TGTGCCAGCAGTTTAAACAGGGCGCGGACTGAAGCTTTCTTT.

The chain employs TRBV5-1 and TRBJ1-2; D may be TRBD1 (5 bases). With 4 bases removed from V and 1 base from J, the gap between germline ends came to 14 bases. Per the germline V gene, CDR1 is SGHRS and CDR2 is YFSETQ. The CDR3 has 15 residues. CDR3 nucleotides: TGCGCCAGCAGCCCCAACCAGCAGGGTAACTATGGCTACACCTTC. Amino acids: CASSPNQQGNYGYTF. Full variable domain (rest looked up from reference TRBV5-1 and TRBJ1-2): KAGVTQTPRYLIKTRGQQVTLSCSPISGHRSVSWYQQTPGQGLQFLFEYFSETQRNKGNFPGRFSGRQFSNSRSEMNVSTLELGDSALYLCASSPNQQGNYGYTFGSGTRLTVV.

The genes are TRBV7-2 and TRBJ1-2; perhaps TRBD1 as D (5 bases). Trimming cost V 5 bases and J 5 bases, with 18 bases left between them. This CDR3 is 15 amino acids long. The germline gives CDR1 SGHTA, CDR2 FQGNSA. The CDR3 loop is CASSPGRGEGYGYTF. The CDR3, as DNA: TGTGCCAGCAGCCCAGGACGGGGGGAAGGGTATGGCTACACCTTC.

This sequence joins TRBV6-5 and TRBJ2-5; 7 bases agree with TRBD2. Germline CDR1 and CDR2: MNHEY and SVGAGI. This CDR3 region has 14 residues. V lost 2 bases and J lost 4; bases outside the gene matches: 4. The CDR3 region has the DNA TGTGCCAGCAGTTACGGCGGGAGCAGAGAGACCCAGTACTTC. Its translation is CASSYGGSRETQYF.

This rearrangement joins TRBV30 to TRBJ2-1; tentative D call: TRBD1 (6 bases). From germline, CDR1 is GTSNPN and CDR2 SVGIG (reference sequence). This CDR3 comprises 15 residues. The V and J ends lost 7 bases and 0 bases respectively, with 16 bases between them. Here the CDR3 DNA reads TGTGCCTACCAGGGGCTGTTCAACTCCTACAATGAGCAGTTCTTC. It yields the protein CAYQGLFNSYNEQFF.

The chain has TRBV9 and TRBJ2-2; 12 bases are a match to TRBD2. CDR1 is SGDLS and CDR2 is YYNGEE in the germline V gene. This CDR3 is 18 amino acids long. J was trimmed by 4 bases and V by 6 bases; bases with no gene match: 13. The CDR3 bases are TGTGCCAGCACCCCCCGCTCGACTAGCGGGAGCCCCACCGGGGAGCTGTTTTTT. This translates into CASTPRSTSGSPTGELFF.

This CDR3 reads CASRNAGSQNYEQYF. The CDR3 coding sequence is TGTGCCAGCAGGAACGCGGGGTCGCAGAACTACGAGCAGTACTTC. The gene calls are TRBV6-1 and TRBJ2-7, with a possible D match to TRBD2 (6 bases). The CDR3 is made up of 15 amino acids. V was cut by 6 bases and J by 3 bases, with 18 bases left in between. The germline CDR1 and CDR2 sequences are MNHNS and SASEGT.

The rearrangement links TRBV19 to TRBJ2-5; 11 bases map to TRBD1. V gave up 4 bases and J gave up 4 bases; unmatched junction bases: 5. Looked up from germline, CDR1 is LNHDA and CDR2 is SQIVND (reference sequence). The length of the CDR3 is 15 residues. The CDR3: CASSTDRGRGETQYF. The CDR3 nucleotides read TGTGCCAGTAGTACGGACAGGGGGCGAGGAGAGACCCAGTACTTC.

The J gene is TRBJ2-3, the V gene TRBV4-1; D is possibly TRBD1 (5 bases). The CDR3 totals 15 residues. Trimming stripped 0 bases from V and 3 bases from J, with 10 bases between. Germline-derived CDR1 and CDR2 are MGHRA and YSYEKL. The CDR3 nucleotides are TGCGCCAGCAGCCAAGACGCGACAGAGACAGATACGCAGTATTTT. It encodes CASSQDATETDTQYF.

The sample holds a few counts of this clone. V and J are TRBV7-2 and TRBJ1-2, with 7 bases identical to TRBD1. With 5 bases clipped from V and 7 bases from J, the junction kept 10 bases outside the gene matches. The CDR3 is 14 residues long. CDR1 is SGHTA and CDR2 is FQGNSA in the germline V gene. The CDR3 spells CASSIGPQGVGYTF. As DNA, the CDR3 is TGTGCCAGCAGCATAGGACCTCAGGGGGTTGGCTACACCTTC.

This rearrangement joins TRBV28 to TRBJ1-5; maybe TRBD1 (6 bases). CDR3 length: 15 residues. Germline loops: CDR1 MDHEN, CDR2 SYDVKM. V was trimmed by 3 bases and J by 4 bases, leaving 13 bases between them. The CDR3 DNA sequence: TGTGCCAGCAGTTTGCCCGGGACAATAAATCAGCCCCAGCATTTT. Protein: CASSLPGTINQPQHF.

CDR3 in amino acids: CASSLLQGVETQYF. The CDR3 region has the DNA TGTGCCAGCAGCTTACTACAGGGTGTAGAGACCCAGTACTTC. The V and J genes are TRBV7-9 and TRBJ2-5; a possible D gene is TRBD1 (6 bases). V lost 2 bases, J lost 4 bases, and 11 bases lay in between. The CDR3 extends over 14 amino acids. In germline, CDR1 is SEHNR, CDR2 FQNEAQ (reference sequence).

The chain couples TRBV18 to TRBJ2-7; TRBD1 matches at 8 bases. Looked up from germline, CDR1 is KGHSH and CDR2 is LQKENI. Trimming at V came to 1 base and at J to 4 bases, leaving 6 bases not matched to a gene. This CDR3 comprises 15 residues. CDR3 nucleotides: TGTGCCAGCTCACCACTTGGTGGACAGGGTTACGAGCAGTACTTC. Translated, it gives CASSPLGGQGYEQYF.

This clone was detected a few times. The V call is TRBV6-5, the J call TRBJ2-2; D gene uncertain. CDR1 and CDR2 from the germline V gene are MNHEY and SVGAGI. Trimming shortened V by 7 bases and J by 3 bases, and 9 bases separated the two germline ends. This CDR3 is built from 13 residues. The CDR3 nucleotides read TGTGCCAGCACCCCCCGTTACACCGGGGAGCTGTTTTTT. Protein: CASTPRYTGELFF.

The table lists this clone with a count of one. The chain has TRBV2 and TRBJ1-2; no reliable D call. The length of the CDR3 is 13 residues. The germline gives CDR1 SNHLY, CDR2 FYNNEI. V lost 8 bases and J lost 4, with 14 bases in between. The CDR3 DNA reads as TGTGCCAGCGTCCCCGCGGGTGCCTATGGCTACACCTTC. Its translation is CASVPAGAYGYTF.

A single count supports this clone. V is TRBV28 and J is TRBJ1-5; D gene uncertain. The CDR3 extends over 15 amino acids. V lost 3 bases, J lost 5 bases, and 14 bases lay in between. CDR1 and CDR2 (germline): MDHEN, SYDVKM. CDR3 nucleotide sequence: TGTGCCAGCAGTTTGGTTGGGGAGCCCGATCAGCCCCAGCATTTT. Translating gives CASSLVGEPDQPQHF.

The chain couples TRBV11-2 to TRBJ1-4; 10 positions match TRBD1. The germline V gene encodes CDR1 SGHAT and CDR2 FQNNGV. This CDR3 contains 15 residues. V dropped 4 bases and J dropped 6; count of bases not matched to a gene: 5. The CDR3, as DNA: TGTGCCAGCAGCTCCCCGGGACAGGGGTATGAAAAACTGTTTTTT. Translation: CASSSPGQGYEKLFF.

The rearrangement links TRBV13 to TRBJ1-6; weak D call: TRBD1 (5 bases). In germline, CDR1 is PRHDT, CDR2 FYEKMQ (reference sequence). The CDR3 is 14 residues long. The V end lost 0 bases, the J end lost 14 bases, and 14 bases lay between the germline ends. The CDR3 DNA follows: TGTGCCAGCAGCTTAGGTCGGGTCGGGGGGACCCTCCACTTT. Its translation is CASSLGRVGGTLHF. The full variable domain, rest sourced from reference TRBV13 and TRBJ1-6, is AAGVIQSPRHLIKEKRETATLKCYPIPRHDTVYWYQQGPGQDPQFLISFYEKMQSDKGSIPDRFSAQQFSDYHSELNMSSLELGDSALYFCASSLGRVGGTLHFGNGTRLTVT.